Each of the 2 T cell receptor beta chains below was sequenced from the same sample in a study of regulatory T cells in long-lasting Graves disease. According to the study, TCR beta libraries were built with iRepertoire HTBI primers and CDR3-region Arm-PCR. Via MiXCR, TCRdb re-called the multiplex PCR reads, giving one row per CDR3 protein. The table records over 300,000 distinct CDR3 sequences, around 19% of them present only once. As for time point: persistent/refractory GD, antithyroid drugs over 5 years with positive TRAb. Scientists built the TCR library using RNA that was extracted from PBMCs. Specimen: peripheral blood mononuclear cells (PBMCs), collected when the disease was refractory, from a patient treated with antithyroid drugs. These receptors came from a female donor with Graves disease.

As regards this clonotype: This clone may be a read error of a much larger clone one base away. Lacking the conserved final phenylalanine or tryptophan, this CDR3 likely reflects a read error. CDR3 in amino acids: CASSYQLGAYEQYS. In DNA form, the CDR3 reads TGCGCCAGCAGCTACCAACTAGGAGCCTACGAGCAGTACTCC. V gene TRBV5-1 combines with J gene TRBJ2-7; perhaps TRBD2 as D (5 bases). The CDR3 consists of 14 residues. Trimming removed 3 bases from V and 2 bases from J, with 12 bases in between. Germline-derived CDR1 and CDR2 are SGHRS and YFSETQ.

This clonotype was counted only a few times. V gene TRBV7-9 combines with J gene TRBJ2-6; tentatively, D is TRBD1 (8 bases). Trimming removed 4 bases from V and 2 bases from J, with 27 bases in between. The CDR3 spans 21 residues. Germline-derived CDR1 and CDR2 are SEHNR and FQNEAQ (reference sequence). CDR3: CASSYTLGRQGAVTGANVLTF. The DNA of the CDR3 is TGTGCCAGCAGCTACACCCTCGGGAGGCAGGGGGCTGTAACTGGGGCCAACGTCCTGACTTTC. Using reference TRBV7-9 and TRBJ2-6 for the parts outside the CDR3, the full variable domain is DTGVSQNPRHKITKRGQNVTFRCDPISEHNRLYWYRQTLGQGPEFLTYFQNEAQLEKSRLLSDRFSAERPKGSFSTLEIQRTEQGDSAMYLCASSYTLGRQGAVTGANVLTFGAGSRLTVL.